The T cell receptor beta chain under discussion was sequenced for a study of blood T cell repertoires in COVID-19. CDR3 length: 15 residues. Germline V lookup: CDR1 SGHTA, CDR2 FQGTGA. Trimming left V 5 bases short and J 2 bases short, with 10 bases between. The method was immunoSEQ multiplex PCR; TCRdb's version includes in-frame clones alone and lacks a portion of them. The sample has about 12,000 clones, 65% to 80% seen once. The sequencing sample was made of peripheral blood. The gene calls are TRBV7-3 and TRBJ2-6; D possibly corresponds to TRBD1 (5 bases). The receptor comes from a man in his sixties with COVID-19, enrolled during active disease. CDR3 sequence (DNA): TGTGCCAGCAGCCCGACAGTTACTGGGGCCAACGTCCTGACTTTC. Translating it yields CASSPTVTGANVLTF. The variable domain in full, completed from reference TRBV7-3 and TRBJ2-6, reads GAGVSQTPSNKVTEKGKYVELRCDPISGHTALYWYRQSLGQGPEFLIYFQGTGAADDSGLPNDRFFAVRPEGSVSTLKIQRTERGDSAVYLCASSPTVTGANVLTFGAGSRLTVL.